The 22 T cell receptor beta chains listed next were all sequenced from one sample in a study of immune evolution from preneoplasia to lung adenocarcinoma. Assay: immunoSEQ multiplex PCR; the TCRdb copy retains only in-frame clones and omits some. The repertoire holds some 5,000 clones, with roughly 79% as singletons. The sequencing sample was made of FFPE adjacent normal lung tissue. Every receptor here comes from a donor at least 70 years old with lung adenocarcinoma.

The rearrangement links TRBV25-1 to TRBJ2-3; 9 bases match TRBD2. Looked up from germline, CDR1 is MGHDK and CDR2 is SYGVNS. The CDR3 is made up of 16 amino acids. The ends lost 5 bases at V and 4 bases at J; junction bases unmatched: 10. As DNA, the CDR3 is TGTGCCAGCAGTTCATTTAGCGGGAGTAGGGCAGATACGCAGTATTTT. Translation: CASSSFSGSRADTQYF.

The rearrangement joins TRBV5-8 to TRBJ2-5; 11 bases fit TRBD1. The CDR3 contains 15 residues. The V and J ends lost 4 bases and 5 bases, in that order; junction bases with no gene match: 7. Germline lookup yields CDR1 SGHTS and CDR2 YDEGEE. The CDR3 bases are TGTGCCAGCAGCCCTGGACAGGGGGCGGGGGAGACCCAGTACTTC. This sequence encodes CASSPGQGAGETQYF.

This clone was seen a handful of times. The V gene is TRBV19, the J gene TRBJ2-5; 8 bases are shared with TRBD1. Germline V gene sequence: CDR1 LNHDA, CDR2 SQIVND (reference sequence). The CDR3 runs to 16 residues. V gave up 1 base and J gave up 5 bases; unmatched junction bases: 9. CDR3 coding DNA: TGTGCCAGTAGTATAGTGTCAGGACAGGGTTTGGAGACCCAGTACTTC. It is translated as CASSIVSGQGLETQYF.

As DNA, the CDR3 is TGTGCCATCAGTGGGATAACCGGGACAAACTATGGCTACACCTTC. This gives the protein CAISGITGTNYGYTF. The V call is TRBV10-3, the J call TRBJ1-2, with a possible D match to TRBD1 (6 bases). Per germline, CDR1 ENHRY and CDR2 SYGVKD. This CDR3 is built from 15 residues. Trimming took off 4 bases at V and 2 bases at J, with 14 bases between the two ends.

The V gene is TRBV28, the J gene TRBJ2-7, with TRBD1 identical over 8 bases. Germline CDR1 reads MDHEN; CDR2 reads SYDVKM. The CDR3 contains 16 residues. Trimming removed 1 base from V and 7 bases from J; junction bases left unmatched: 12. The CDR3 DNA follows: TGTGCCAGCAGTTTATTATCTGGACAGGGAATGGGGGAGCAGTACTTC. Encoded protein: CASSLLSGQGMGEQYF.

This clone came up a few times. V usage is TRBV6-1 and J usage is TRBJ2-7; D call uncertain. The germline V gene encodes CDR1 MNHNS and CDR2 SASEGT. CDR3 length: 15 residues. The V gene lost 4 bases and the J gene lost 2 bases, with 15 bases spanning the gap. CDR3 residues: CASSGSLYSAYEQYF. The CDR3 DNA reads TGTGCCAGCAGTGGGAGTCTCTACAGCGCCTACGAGCAGTACTTC.

The CDR3 protein is CASSSPTSGRVTDTQYF. The CDR3 coding sequence is TGTGCCAGCAGCTCGCCGACTAGCGGGAGGGTCACAGATACGCAGTATTTT. The chain recombines TRBV5-4 with TRBJ2-3; TRBD2 aligns across 14 bases. The CDR3 sequence is 17 residues long. Germline CDR1 is SGHNT and CDR2 is YYREEE (reference sequence). V lost 3 bases and J lost 2; bases outside the gene matches: 5.

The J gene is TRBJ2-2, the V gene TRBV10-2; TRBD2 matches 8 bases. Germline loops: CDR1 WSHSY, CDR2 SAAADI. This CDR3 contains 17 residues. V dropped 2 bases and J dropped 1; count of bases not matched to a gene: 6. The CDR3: CASSETSGRLNTGELFF. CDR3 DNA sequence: TGCGCCAGCAGTGAGACTAGCGGTAGACTGAACACCGGGGAGCTGTTTTTT.

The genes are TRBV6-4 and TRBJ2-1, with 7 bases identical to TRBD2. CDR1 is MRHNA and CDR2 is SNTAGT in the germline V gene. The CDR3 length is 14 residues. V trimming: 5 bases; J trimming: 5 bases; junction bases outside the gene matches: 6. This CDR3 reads CASSRTSSDNEQFF. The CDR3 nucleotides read TGTGCCAGCAGTCGGACTAGTTCTGACAATGAGCAGTTCTTC.

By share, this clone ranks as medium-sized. CDR3 protein: CAWGIPGTVYGYTF. The CDR3 nucleotides are TGTGCCTGGGGCATCCCCGGGACGGTCTATGGCTACACCTTC. The rearrangement uses TRBV30 and TRBJ1-2, with TRBD1 as a possible D gene (5 bases). The CDR3 totals 14 residues. Per the germline V gene, CDR1 is GTSNPN and CDR2 is SVGIG (reference sequence). V lost 5 bases, J lost 4 bases, and 17 bases lay in between.

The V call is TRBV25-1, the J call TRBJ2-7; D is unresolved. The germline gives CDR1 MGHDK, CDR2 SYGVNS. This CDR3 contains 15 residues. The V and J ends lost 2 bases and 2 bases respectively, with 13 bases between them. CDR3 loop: CASSEPGLGAYEQYF. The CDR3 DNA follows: TGTGCCAGCAGTGAACCGGGCCTTGGGGCCTACGAGCAGTACTTC.

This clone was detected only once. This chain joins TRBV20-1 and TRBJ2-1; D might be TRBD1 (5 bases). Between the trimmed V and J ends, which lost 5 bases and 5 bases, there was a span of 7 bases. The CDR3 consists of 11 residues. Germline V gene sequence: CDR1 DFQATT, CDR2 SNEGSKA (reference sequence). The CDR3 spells CSADRNNEQFF. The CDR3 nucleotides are TGCAGTGCTGACAGAAACAATGAGCAGTTCTTC.

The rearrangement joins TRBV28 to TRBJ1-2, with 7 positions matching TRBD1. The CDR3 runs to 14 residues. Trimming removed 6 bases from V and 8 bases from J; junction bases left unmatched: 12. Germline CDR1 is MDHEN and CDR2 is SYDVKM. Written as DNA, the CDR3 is TGTGCCAGCAGATTCACAGGGGAGGTGGAAGGCTACACCTTC. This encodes CASRFTGEVEGYTF.

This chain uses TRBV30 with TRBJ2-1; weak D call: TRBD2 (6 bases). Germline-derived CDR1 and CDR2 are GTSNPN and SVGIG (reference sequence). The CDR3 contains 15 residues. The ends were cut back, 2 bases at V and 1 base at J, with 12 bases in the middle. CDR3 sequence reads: CAWSNGSPSYNEQFF. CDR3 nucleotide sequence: TGTGCCTGGAGTAACGGGAGCCCTTCCTACAATGAGCAGTTCTTC.

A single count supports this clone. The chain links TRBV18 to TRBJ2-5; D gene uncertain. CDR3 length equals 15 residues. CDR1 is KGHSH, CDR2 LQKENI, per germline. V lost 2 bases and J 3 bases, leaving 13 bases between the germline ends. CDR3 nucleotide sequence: TGTGCCAGCTCACCAGGCACAACGCAGGAAGAGACCCAGTACTTC. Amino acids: CASSPGTTQEETQYF. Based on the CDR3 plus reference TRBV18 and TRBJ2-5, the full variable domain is NAGVMQNPRHLVRRRGQEARLRCSPMKGHSHVYWYRQLPEEGLKFMVYLQKENIIDESGMPKERFSAEFPKEGPSILRIQQVVRGDSAAYFCASSPGTTQEETQYFGPGTRLLVL.

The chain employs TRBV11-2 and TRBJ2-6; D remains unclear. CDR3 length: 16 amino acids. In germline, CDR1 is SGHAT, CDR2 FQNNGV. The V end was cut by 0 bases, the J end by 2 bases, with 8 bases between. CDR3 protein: CASSLDMGAGANVLTF. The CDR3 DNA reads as TGTGCCAGCAGCTTAGATATGGGCGCTGGGGCCAACGTCCTGACTTTC.

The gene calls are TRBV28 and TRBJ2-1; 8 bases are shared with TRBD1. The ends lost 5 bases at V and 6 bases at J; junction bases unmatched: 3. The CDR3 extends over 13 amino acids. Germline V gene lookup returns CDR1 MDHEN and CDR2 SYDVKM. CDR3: CASSETGANEQFF. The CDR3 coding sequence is TGTGCCAGCAGTGAGACAGGGGCCAATGAGCAGTTCTTC.

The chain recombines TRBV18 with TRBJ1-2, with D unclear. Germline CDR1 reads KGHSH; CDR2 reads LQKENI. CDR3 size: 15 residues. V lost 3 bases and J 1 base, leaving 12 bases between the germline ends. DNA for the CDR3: TGTGCCAGCTCACCTGGTCGGGGTCATAACTATGGCTACACCTTC. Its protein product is CASSPGRGHNYGYTF. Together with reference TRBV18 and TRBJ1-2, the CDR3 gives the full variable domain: NAGVMQNPRHLVRRRGQEARLRCSPMKGHSHVYWYRQLPEEGLKFMVYLQKENIIDESGMPKERFSAEFPKEGPSILRIQQVVRGDSAAYFCASSPGRGHNYGYTFGSGTRLTVV.

This chain's CDR3 is CASSQEGTSSRRTQYF. CDR3 bases: TGCGCCAGCAGCCAAGAAGGGACTAGCTCGCGGCGGACCCAGTACTTC. The chain has TRBV4-1 and TRBJ2-5, with 9 bases lining up with TRBD2. Germline CDR1 and CDR2: MGHRA and YSYEKL. V shed 0 bases and J 7 bases; nucleotides not matched to a gene: 9. This CDR3 contains 16 residues.

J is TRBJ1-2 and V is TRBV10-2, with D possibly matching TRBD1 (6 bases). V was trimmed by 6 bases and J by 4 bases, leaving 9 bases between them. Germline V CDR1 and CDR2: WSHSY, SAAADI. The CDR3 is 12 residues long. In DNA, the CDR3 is TGCGCCAGCAGAACGGACAGCTATGGCTACACCTTC. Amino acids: CASRTDSYGYTF.

DNA of the CDR3: TGTGCCAGCAGCGTGGACGTAAGCTCCTACAATGAGCAGTTCTTC. Amino acid sequence: CASSVDVSSYNEQFF. The V and J genes are TRBV5-4 and TRBJ2-1; unclear D gene. The germline gives CDR1 SGHNT, CDR2 YYREEE (reference sequence). Trimming removed 4 bases from V and 0 bases from J, with 11 bases in between. The CDR3 is 15 amino acids. The full variable domain, its missing parts supplied by reference TRBV5-4 and TRBJ2-1, is ETGVTQSPTHLIKTRGQQVTLRCSSQSGHNTVSWYQQALGQGPQFIFQYYREEENGRGNFPPRFSGLQFPNYSSELNVNALELDDSALYLCASSVDVSSYNEQFFGPGTRLTVL.

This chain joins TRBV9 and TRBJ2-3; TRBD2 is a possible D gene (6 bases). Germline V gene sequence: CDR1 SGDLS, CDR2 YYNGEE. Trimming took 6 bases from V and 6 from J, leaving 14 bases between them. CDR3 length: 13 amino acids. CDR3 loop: CASTSGGADTQYF. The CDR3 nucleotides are TGTGCCAGCACCTCTGGCGGGGCGGATACGCAGTATTTT.